The clone carrying this T cell receptor (beta chain) was seen only a few times. No antigen is known for it. The trim removed 7 bases at V and 2 bases at J, leaving 10 bases unmatched. Germline V gene sequence: CDR1 MNHNS, CDR2 SASEGT. The CDR3 extends over 17 amino acids. TCRdb passed the PCR reads through MiXCR, listing each CDR3 protein once. The data show about 15,000 distinct CDR3 sequences, more than 50% seen once. Time point indicated: before preoperative PTX-NDP chemotherapy. These data originate in a study of esophageal squamous cell carcinoma under preoperative chemotherapy. Study context: Both tumor-infiltrating lymphocytes and peripheral blood T cells were profiled.

Study-wide results and caveats: After treatment, tumor-infiltrating lymphocytes seemed to come partly from incoming peripheral T cells, not only local changes. Chemotherapy was followed by significantly higher TCR diversity in peripheral T cells only, not tumor-infiltrating lymphocytes.

The source of this sequence is a human donor with esophageal squamous cell carcinoma. The donor label of this sample is uncertain. The specimen was collected from a patient given preoperative chemotherapy. This chain joins TRBV6-1 and TRBJ2-1; 11 bases are a match to TRBD2. The CDR3 reads CASKPGLAGLPYNEQFF. CDR3 nucleotide sequence: TGTGCCAGCAAACCAGGACTAGCGGGTCTCCCCTACAATGAGCAGTTCTTC.